The source of this TCR beta chain is a study of blood T cell repertoires in COVID-19. Only one count was recorded for this clone. Some clones are missing from TCRdb's copy, which holds only in-frame ones; the method was immunoSEQ multiplex PCR. The sample includes hundreds of thousands of clones, around 83% of them seen just once. The receptor was derived from a man at least 80 years old with acute or convalescent COVID-19. Sequencing input: peripheral blood.

CDR3 nucleotide sequence: TGTGCCAGCAGCCTCTTCGTCCAGCAGCCCCAGCATTTT. The encoded protein is CASSLFVQQPQHF. The chain carries TRBV5-8 and TRBJ1-5; D not certain. Germline CDR1 is SGHTS and CDR2 is YDEGEE. The CDR3 has 13 amino acids. The V and J ends lost 4 bases and 7 bases respectively, with 12 bases between them.